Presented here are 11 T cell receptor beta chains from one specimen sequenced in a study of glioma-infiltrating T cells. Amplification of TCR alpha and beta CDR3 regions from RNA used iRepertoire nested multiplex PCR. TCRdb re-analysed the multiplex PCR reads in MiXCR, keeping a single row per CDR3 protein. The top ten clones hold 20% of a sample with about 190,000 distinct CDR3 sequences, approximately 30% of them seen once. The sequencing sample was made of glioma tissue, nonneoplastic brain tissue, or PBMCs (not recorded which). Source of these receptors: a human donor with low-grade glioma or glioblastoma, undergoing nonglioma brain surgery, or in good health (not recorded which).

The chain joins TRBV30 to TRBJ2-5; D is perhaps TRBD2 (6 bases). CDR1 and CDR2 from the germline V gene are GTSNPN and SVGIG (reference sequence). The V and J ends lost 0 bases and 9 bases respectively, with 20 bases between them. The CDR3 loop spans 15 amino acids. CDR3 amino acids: CAWSVWETREWAQYF. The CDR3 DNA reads TGTGCCTGGAGTGTTTGGGAGACTAGGGAATGGGCCCAGTACTTC.

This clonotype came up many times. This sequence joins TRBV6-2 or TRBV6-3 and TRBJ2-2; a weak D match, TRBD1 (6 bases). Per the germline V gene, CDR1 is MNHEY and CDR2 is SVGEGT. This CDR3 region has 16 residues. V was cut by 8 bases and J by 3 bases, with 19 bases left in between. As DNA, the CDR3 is TGTGCCAGCGGAAGACCACTGGACAGTTACACCGGGGAGCTGTTTTTT. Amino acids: CASGRPLDSYTGELFF.

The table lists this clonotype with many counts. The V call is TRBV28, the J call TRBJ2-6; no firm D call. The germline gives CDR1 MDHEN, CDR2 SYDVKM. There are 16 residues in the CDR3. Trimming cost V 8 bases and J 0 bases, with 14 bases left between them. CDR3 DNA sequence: TGTGCCAGCTCCATGTCGACACACTCTGGGGCCAACGTCCTGACTTTC. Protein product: CASSMSTHSGANVLTF.

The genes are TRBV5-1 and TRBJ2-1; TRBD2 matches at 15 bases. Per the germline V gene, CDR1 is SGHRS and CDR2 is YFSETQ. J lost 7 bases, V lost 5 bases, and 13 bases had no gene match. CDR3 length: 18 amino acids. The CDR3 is CASRPGGIGLAGGNEQFF. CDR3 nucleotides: TGCGCCAGCAGACCAGGGGGTATTGGACTAGCGGGAGGGAATGAGCAGTTCTTC.

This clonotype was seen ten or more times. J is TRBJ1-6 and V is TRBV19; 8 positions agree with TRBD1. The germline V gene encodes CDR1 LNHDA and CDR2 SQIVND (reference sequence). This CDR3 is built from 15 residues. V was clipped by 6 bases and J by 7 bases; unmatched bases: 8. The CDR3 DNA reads TGTGCCAGTAGCATCGACAGGGGACTCAATTCACCCCTCCACTTT. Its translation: CASSIDRGLNSPLHF.

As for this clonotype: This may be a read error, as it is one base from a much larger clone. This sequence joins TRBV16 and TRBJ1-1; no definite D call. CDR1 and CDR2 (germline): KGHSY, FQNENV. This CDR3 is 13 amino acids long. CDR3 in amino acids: CARSQFQNTEAFF. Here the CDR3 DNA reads TGTGCCAGAAGCCAATTCCAGAACACTGAAGCTTTCTTT.

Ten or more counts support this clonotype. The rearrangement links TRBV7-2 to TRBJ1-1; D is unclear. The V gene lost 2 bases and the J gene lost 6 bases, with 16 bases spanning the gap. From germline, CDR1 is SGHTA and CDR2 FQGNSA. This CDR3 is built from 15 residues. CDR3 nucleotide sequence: TGTGCCAGCAGCTTACGTGGACTGACAACATCTGAAGCTTTCTTT. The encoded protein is CASSLRGLTTSEAFF.

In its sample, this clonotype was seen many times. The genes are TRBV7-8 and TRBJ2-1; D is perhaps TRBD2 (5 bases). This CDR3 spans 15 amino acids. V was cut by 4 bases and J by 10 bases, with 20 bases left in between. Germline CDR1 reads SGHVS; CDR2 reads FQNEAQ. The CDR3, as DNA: TGTGCCAGCAGCTCAGTCGGGATGGTGGGAAAGGAGCAGTTCTTC. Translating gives CASSSVGMVGKEQFF. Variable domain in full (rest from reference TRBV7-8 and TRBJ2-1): GAGVSQSPRYKVAKRGQDVALRCDPISGHVSLFWYQQALGQGPEFLTYFQNEAQLDKSGLPSDRFFAERPEGSVSTLKIQRTQQEDSAVYLCASSSVGMVGKEQFFGPGTRLTVL.

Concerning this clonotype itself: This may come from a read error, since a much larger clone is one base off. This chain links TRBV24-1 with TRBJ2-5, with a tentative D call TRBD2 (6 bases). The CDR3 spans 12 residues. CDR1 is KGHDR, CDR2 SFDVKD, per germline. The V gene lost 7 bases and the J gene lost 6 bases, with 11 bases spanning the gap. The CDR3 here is CATRSGDKTQYF. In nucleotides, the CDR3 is TGTGCCACCAGATCGGGAGATAAGACCCAGTACTTC.

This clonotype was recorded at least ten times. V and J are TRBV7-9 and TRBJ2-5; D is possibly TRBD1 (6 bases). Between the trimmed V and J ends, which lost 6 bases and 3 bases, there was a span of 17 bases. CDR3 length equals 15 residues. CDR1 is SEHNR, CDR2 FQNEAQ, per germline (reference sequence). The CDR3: CASRFPRDIEETQYF. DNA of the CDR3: TGTGCCAGCAGGTTTCCCAGGGACATCGAAGAGACCCAGTACTTC.

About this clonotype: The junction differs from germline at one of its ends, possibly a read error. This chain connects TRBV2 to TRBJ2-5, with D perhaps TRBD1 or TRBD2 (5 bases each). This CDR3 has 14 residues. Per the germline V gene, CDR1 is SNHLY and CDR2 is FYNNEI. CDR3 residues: CVSSGRDGVGTQYF. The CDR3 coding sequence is TGTGTCAGCAGCGGCAGGGATGGGGTCGGGACCCAGTACTTC.